This TCR beta chain was captured in a study of T cell repertoires in cytomegalovirus infection. For the study at large: As its CMV epitopes, the study selected recently identified HLA-C-restricted and well-studied HLA-B-restricted targets. CMV infection plus the matching HLA type was flagged by public TCR beta signatures. Study outcomes and limitations: Summed public TCR beta family frequency identified CMV carriers bearing the relevant HLA. HLA-C-restricted CMV-specific TCR beta clonotypes prevailed in the ex vivo response.

Each CDR3 protein gets one entry after TCRdb re-called the reads with MiXCR. This table has about 920,000 distinct CDR3 sequences, around a third appearing once. There are 13 residues in the CDR3. Germline V gene data show CDR1 as LNHNV and CDR2 as YYDKDF (reference sequence). Trimming removed 4 bases from V and 3 bases from J, with 9 bases in between. In its sample, this clonotype was seen many times. Its cognate antigen is unknown. This TCR came from a human donor in good health (CMV status not recorded). Some clones in this sample may be carry-over from other donors' samples. The chain combines TRBV15 with TRBJ1-1, with D unresolved. Sample: cultured CD8+ T cells from PBMCs, taken from culture after CMV antigen stimulation. This CDR3 reads CATSTYGYTEAFF. CDR3 sequence (DNA): TGTGCCACCAGCACCTACGGGTACACTGAAGCTTTCTTT.